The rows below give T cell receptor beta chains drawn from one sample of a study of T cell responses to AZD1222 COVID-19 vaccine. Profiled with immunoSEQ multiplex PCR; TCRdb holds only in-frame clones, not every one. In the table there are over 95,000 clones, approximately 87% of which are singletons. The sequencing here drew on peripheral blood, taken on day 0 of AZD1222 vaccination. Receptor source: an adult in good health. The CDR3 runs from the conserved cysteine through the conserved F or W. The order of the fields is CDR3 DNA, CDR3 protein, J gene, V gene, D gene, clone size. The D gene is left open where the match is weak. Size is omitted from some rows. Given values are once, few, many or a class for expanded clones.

cdr3_nt: TGTGCCAGCACCCAGGGTAGCAGGGCAGATACGCAGTATTTT
cdr3_aa: CASTQGSRADTQYF
j_call: TRBJ2-3
v_call: TRBV28
d_call: NA
clone_size: NA

cdr3_nt: TGTGCAAGCCGACAGGGCGAGACCCAGTACTTC
cdr3_aa: CASRQGETQYF
j_call: TRBJ2-5
v_call: TRBV2
d_call: TRBD1
clone_size: few

cdr3_nt: TGTGCCAGCAGCCCCGGGACAGGGACAGATACGCAGTATTTT
cdr3_aa: CASSPGTGTDTQYF
j_call: TRBJ2-3
v_call: TRBV14
d_call: TRBD1
clone_size: NA

cdr3_nt: TGTGCCAGCAGGCAAGGGACTTCCCCCGGGGAGCTGTTTTTT
cdr3_aa: CASRQGTSPGELFF
j_call: TRBJ2-2
v_call: TRBV7-2
d_call: NA
clone_size: NA

cdr3_nt: TGTGCCAGCAGCTTCGGACTAGCGGGAGGGCCGGTGCAGTTCTTC
cdr3_aa: CASSFGLAGGPVQFF
j_call: TRBJ2-1
v_call: TRBV11-2
d_call: TRBD2
clone_size: NA

cdr3_nt: TGTGCCAGTCGCTACCGACTAGCGGGAGGAAACACAGATACGCAGTATTTT
cdr3_aa: CASRYRLAGGNTDTQYF
j_call: TRBJ2-3
v_call: TRBV19
d_call: TRBD2
clone_size: NA

cdr3_nt: TGTGCCAGCAGCCAAGAGGGACTAGCGGGAAACGAGCAGTTCTTC
cdr3_aa: CASSQEGLAGNEQFF
j_call: TRBJ2-1
v_call: TRBV3-1/TRBV3-2
d_call: TRBD2
clone_size: once

cdr3_nt: TGTGCCACCAGTGATTCGTCTAGCGGGAGTATAAATGAGCAGTTCTTC
cdr3_aa: CATSDSSSGSINEQFF
j_call: TRBJ2-1
v_call: TRBV24-1
d_call: TRBD2
clone_size: few

cdr3_nt: TGTGCCAGCAGTTACGACAGATCTGCCTATGGCTACACCTTC
cdr3_aa: CASSYDRSAYGYTF
j_call: TRBJ1-2
v_call: TRBV6-5
d_call: NA
clone_size: NA

cdr3_nt: TGTGCCAGCAGCCCGGGGAGGAGCATGAACACTGAAGCTTTCTTT
cdr3_aa: CASSPGRSMNTEAFF
j_call: TRBJ1-1
v_call: TRBV11-1
d_call: NA
clone_size: NA

cdr3_nt: TGTGCCAGCAGTTCTCACAGCCTACCAAGCTATGGCTACACCTTC
cdr3_aa: CASSSHSLPSYGYTF
j_call: TRBJ1-2
v_call: TRBV27
d_call: NA
clone_size: NA

cdr3_nt: TGCGCCAGCAGCTTGGCCTCGAGGCTAGCGGGAGTGGAGACCCAGTACTTC
cdr3_aa: CASSLASRLAGVETQYF
j_call: TRBJ2-5
v_call: TRBV5-1
d_call: TRBD2
clone_size: NA

cdr3_nt: TGTGCCAGCAGCTACGGGTTTAACGCTGAAGCTTTCTTT
cdr3_aa: CASSYGFNAEAFF
j_call: TRBJ1-1
v_call: TRBV11-2
d_call: NA
clone_size: NA

cdr3_nt: TGTGCCAGCAGGAAGACTGCCTCCTACGAGCAGTACTTC
cdr3_aa: CASRKTASYEQYF
j_call: TRBJ2-7
v_call: TRBV12-3/TRBV12-4
d_call: NA
clone_size: NA

cdr3_nt: TGTGCCAGCAGCGTAGGCGGGGCCGAGACCGGGGAGCTGTTTTTT
cdr3_aa: CASSVGGAETGELFF
j_call: TRBJ2-2
v_call: TRBV9
d_call: NA
clone_size: NA

cdr3_nt: TGTGCCAGCAGTTCTAGCGGGCCTTACAATGAGCAGTTCTTC
cdr3_aa: CASSSSGPYNEQFF
j_call: TRBJ2-1
v_call: TRBV28
d_call: TRBD2
clone_size: NA

cdr3_nt: TGTGCCAGCTCACCCCAAGCTAGCATTGGGTCAAATGAGCAGTTCTTC
cdr3_aa: CASSPQASIGSNEQFF
j_call: TRBJ2-1
v_call: TRBV18
d_call: NA
clone_size: NA

cdr3_nt: TGTGCCAGCAGCCCCCTCAGTGAGCAGTTCTTC
cdr3_aa: CASSPLSEQFF
j_call: TRBJ2-1
v_call: TRBV7-2
d_call: NA
clone_size: NA

cdr3_nt: TGTGCCAGCAGCCCCGGACAGGGTGGAGGAAACACCATATATTTT
cdr3_aa: CASSPGQGGGNTIYF
j_call: TRBJ1-3
v_call: TRBV7-2
d_call: TRBD1
clone_size: NA

cdr3_nt: TGTGCCAGCAGCCCGCCGGGACATAGCTCCTACGAGCAGTACTTC
cdr3_aa: CASSPPGHSSYEQYF
j_call: TRBJ2-7
v_call: TRBV3-1/TRBV3-2
d_call: NA
clone_size: NA

cdr3_nt: TGTGCCAGCAGGCGCACTAGCGGGACGACAGATACGCAGTATTTT
cdr3_aa: CASRRTSGTTDTQYF
j_call: TRBJ2-3
v_call: TRBV5-5
d_call: TRBD2
clone_size: NA